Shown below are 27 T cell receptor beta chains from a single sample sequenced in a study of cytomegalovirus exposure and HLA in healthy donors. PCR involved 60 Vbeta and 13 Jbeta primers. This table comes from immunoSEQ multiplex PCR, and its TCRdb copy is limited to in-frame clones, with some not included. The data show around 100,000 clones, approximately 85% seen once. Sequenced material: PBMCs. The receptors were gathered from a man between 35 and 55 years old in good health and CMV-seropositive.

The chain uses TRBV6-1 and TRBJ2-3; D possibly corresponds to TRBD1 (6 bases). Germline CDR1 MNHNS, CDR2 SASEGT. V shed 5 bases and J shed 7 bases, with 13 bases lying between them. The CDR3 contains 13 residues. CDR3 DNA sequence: TGTGCCAGCAGTCGGGACAACCAAAATACGCAGTATTTT. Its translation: CASSRDNQNTQYF.

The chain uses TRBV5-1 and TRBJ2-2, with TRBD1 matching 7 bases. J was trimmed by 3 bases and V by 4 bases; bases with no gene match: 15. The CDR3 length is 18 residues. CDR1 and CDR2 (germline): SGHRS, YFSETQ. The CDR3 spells CASSIGTADGRDTGELFF. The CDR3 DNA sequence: TGCGCCAGCAGCATAGGGACAGCTGACGGTAGGGACACCGGGGAGCTGTTTTTT.

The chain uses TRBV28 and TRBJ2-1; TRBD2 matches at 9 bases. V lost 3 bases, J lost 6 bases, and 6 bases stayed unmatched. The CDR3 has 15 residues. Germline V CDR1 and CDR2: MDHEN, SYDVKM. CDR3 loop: CASSLETSGSNEQFF. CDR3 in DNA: TGTGCCAGCAGTTTGGAGACTAGCGGAAGCAATGAGCAGTTCTTC.

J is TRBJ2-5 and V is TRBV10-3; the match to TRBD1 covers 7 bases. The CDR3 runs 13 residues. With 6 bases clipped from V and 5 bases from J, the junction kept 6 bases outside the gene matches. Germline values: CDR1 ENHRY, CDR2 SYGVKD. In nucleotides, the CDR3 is TGTGCCATCAGCCCAACAGGGGTGGAGACCCAGTACTTC. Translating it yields CAISPTGVETQYF.

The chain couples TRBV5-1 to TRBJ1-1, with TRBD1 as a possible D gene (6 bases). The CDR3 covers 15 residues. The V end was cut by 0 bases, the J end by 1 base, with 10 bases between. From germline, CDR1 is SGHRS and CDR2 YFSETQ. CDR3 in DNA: TGCGCCAGCAGCTTGGTCGTGACAGGGAACACTGAAGCTTTCTTT. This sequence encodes CASSLVVTGNTEAFF.

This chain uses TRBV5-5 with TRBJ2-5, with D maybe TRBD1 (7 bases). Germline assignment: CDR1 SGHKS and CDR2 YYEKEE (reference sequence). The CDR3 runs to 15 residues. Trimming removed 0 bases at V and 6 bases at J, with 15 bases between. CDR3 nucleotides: TGTGCCAGCAGCTTGGGGGCAGGGGGGATCAAGACCCAGTACTTC. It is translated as CASSLGAGGIKTQYF.

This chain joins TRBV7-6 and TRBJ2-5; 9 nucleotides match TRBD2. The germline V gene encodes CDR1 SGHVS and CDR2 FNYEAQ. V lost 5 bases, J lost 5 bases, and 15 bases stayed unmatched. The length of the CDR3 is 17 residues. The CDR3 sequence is CASSPYPRLAARETQYF. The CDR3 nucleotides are TGTGCCAGCAGCCCGTACCCACGACTAGCGGCGAGGGAGACCCAGTACTTC. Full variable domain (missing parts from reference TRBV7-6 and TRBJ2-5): GAGVSQSPRYKVTKRGQDVALRCDPISGHVSLYWYRQALGQGPEFLTYFNYEAQQDKSGLPNDRFSAERPEGSISTLTIQRTEQRDSAMYRCASSPYPRLAARETQYFGPGTRLLVL.

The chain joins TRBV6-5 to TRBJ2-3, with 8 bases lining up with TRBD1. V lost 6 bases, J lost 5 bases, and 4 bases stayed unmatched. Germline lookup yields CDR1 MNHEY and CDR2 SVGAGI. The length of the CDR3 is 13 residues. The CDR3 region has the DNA TGTGCCAGCAGCACGGACAGGGAAGATACGCAGTATTTT. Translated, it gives CASSTDREDTQYF.

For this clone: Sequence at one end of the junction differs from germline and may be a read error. CDR3 nucleotides: TGCGCCAGCAGCTTGGGGGGGACAGATGATACTGGGGCCAACGGCCTGACTTTC. Translating gives CASSLGGTDDTGANGLTF. The chain recombines TRBV5-1 with TRBJ2-6, with 7 bases matching TRBD1. This CDR3 is built from 18 residues. Germline V lookup: CDR1 SGHRS, CDR2 YFSETQ.

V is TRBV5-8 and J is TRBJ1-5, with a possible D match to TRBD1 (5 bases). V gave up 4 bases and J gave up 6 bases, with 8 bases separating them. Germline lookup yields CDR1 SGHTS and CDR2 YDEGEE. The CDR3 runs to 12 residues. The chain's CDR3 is CASSPRVQPQHF. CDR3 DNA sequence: TGTGCCAGCAGCCCCAGGGTTCAGCCCCAGCATTTT.

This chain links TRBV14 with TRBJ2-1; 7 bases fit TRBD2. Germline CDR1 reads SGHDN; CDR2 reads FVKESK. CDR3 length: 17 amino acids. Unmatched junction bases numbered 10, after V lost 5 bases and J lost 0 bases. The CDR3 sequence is CASSSPGGRTSYNEQFF. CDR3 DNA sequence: TGTGCCAGCAGCTCTCCGGGAGGCCGGACCTCCTACAATGAGCAGTTCTTC.

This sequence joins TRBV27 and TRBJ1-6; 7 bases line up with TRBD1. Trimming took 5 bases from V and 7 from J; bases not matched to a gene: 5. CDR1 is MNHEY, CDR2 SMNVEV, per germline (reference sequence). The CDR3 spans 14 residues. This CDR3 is CASSRTGVNSPLHF. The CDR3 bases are TGTGCCAGCAGTAGAACAGGGGTAAATTCACCCCTCCACTTT.

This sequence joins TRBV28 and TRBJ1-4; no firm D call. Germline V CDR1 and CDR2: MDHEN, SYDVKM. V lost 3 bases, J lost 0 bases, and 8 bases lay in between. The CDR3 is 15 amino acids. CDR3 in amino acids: CASSFRGATNEKLFF. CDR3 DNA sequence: TGTGCCAGCAGTTTCCGGGGTGCAACTAATGAAAAACTGTTTTTT. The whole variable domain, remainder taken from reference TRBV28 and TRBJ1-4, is DVKVTQSSRYLVKRTGEKVFLECVQDMDHENMFWYRQDPGLGLRLIYFSYDVKMKEKGDIPEGYSVSREKKERFSLILESASTNQTSMYLCASSFRGATNEKLFFGSGTQLSVL.

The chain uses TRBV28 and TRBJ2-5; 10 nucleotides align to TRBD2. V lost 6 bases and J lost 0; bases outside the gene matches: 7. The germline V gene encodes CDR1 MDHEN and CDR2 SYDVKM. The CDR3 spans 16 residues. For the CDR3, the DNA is TGTGCCAGCAGCTCTGCAGCGGGAGGGTACCAAGAGACCCAGTACTTC. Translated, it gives CASSSAAGGYQETQYF.

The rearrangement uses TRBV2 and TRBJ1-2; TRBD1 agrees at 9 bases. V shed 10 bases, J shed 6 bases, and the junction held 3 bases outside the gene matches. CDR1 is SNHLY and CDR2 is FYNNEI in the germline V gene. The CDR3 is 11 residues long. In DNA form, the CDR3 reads TGTGCCACTACAGGGGGCGATGGCTACACCTTC. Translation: CATTGGDGYTF.

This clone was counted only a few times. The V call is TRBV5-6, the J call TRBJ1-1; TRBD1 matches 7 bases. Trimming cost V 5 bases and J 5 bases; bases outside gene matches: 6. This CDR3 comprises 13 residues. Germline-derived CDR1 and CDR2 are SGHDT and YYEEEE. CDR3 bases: TGTGCCAGCAGTACACAGGGGAGGACTGAAGCTTTCTTT. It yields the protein CASSTQGRTEAFF.

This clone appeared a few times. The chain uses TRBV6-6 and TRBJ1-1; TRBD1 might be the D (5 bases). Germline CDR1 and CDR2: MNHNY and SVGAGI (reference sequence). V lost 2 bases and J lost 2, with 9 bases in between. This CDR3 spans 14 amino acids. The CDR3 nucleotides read TGTGCCAGCAGTTACGGGCAGGGAAACACTGAAGCTTTCTTT. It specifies CASSYGQGNTEAFF.

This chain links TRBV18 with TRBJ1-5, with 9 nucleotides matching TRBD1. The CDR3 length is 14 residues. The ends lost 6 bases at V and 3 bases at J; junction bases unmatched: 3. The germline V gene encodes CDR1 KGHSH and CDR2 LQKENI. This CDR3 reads CASSRQGDNQPQHF. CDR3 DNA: TGTGCCAGCTCCCGACAGGGGGACAATCAGCCCCAGCATTTT.

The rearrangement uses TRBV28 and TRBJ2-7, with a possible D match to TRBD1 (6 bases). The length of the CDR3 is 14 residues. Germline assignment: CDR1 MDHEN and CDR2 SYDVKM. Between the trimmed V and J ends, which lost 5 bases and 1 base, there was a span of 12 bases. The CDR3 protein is CASSRTASSYEQYF. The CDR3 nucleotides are TGTGCCAGCAGTAGGACAGCCTCTTCCTACGAGCAGTACTTC.

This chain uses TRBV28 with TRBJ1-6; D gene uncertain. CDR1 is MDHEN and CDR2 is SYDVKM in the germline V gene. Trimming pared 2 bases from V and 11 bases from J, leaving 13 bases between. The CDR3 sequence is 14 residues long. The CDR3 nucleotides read TGTGCCAGCAGTTTAAGGACCGAGGGCCCACCCCTCCACTTT. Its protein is CASSLRTEGPPLHF.

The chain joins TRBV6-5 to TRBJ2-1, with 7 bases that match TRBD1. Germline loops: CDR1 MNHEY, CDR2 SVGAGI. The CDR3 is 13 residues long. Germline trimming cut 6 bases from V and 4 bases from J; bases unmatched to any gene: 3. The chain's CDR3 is CASRTGRYNEQFF. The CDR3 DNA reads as TGTGCCAGCAGGACAGGGCGTTACAATGAGCAGTTCTTC.

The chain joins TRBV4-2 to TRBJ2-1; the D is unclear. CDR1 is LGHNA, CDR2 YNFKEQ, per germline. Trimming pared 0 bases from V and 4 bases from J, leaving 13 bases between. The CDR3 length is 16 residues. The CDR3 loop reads CASSQDAQRVYNEQFF. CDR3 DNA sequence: TGTGCCAGCAGCCAAGATGCCCAGCGTGTTTACAATGAGCAGTTCTTC.

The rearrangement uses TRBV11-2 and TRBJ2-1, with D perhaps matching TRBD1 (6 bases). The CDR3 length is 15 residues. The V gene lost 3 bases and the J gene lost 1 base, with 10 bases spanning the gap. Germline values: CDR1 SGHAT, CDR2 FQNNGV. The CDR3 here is CASSFPTGSYNEQFF. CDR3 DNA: TGTGCCAGCAGCTTCCCGACAGGATCCTACAATGAGCAGTTCTTC.

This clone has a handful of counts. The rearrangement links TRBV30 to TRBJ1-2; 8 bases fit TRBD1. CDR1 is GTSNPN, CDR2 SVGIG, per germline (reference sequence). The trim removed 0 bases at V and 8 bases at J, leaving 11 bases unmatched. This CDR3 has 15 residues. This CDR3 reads CAWSVRGTNRGGYTF. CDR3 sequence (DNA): TGTGCCTGGAGTGTACGGGGTACAAACAGGGGGGGCTACACCTTC.

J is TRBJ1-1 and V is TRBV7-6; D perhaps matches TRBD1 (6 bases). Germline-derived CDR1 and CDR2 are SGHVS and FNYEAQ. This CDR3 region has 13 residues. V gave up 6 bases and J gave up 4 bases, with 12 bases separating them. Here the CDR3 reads CASRWIRGTEAFF. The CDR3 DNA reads TGTGCCAGCAGGTGGATCAGGGGCACTGAAGCTTTCTTT.

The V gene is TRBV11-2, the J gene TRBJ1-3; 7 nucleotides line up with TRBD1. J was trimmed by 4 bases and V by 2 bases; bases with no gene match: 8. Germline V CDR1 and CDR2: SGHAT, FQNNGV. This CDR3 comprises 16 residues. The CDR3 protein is CASSLRGPVVGNTIYF. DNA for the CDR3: TGTGCCAGCAGCTTAAGGGGGCCGGTAGTGGGAAACACCATATATTTT.

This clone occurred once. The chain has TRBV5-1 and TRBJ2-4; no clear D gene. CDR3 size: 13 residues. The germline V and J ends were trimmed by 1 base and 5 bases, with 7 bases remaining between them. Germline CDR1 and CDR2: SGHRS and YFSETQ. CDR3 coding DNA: TGCGCCAGCAGCTTGCTTACGGAAAACATTCAGTACTTC. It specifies CASSLLTENIQYF.